The sequence of this TCR beta chain was determined in a study of T cells after yellow fever vaccination. Study-level results: Repertoires obtained by FACS sorting could include abundant clonotypes that entered as contaminants from the bulk population. Most clones from primary vaccination resurfaced after the booster (96% CD4, 88% CD8). Clonotypes shared by both compartments, CD4 and CD8, made up a small share.

Germline CDR1 SGHNT, CDR2 YYREEE (reference sequence). V was trimmed by 5 bases and J by 1 base, leaving 9 bases between them. The CDR3 contains 13 residues. About this clonotype: Its antigen is unknown.

Universal primer sites and UMIs were introduced during 5'RACE template-switching synthesis of TCR cDNA. TCRdb analysed the 5' RACE reads with MiXCR anew, one entry per CDR3 protein. The sample shows 300,000 to 350,000 distinct CDR3 sequences, about 10% of them seen only once. This material consisted of CD4+ T cells sorted from PBMCs, taken 45 days after the yellow fever booster vaccination. The V call is TRBV5-4, the J call TRBJ1-1; D gene unclear. The origin of this receptor is a young man who received the YFV17D yellow fever vaccine. CDR3 sequence: CASRGRANTEAFF. For the CDR3, the DNA is TGTGCCAGCAGAGGACGGGCGAACACTGAAGCTTTCTTT.